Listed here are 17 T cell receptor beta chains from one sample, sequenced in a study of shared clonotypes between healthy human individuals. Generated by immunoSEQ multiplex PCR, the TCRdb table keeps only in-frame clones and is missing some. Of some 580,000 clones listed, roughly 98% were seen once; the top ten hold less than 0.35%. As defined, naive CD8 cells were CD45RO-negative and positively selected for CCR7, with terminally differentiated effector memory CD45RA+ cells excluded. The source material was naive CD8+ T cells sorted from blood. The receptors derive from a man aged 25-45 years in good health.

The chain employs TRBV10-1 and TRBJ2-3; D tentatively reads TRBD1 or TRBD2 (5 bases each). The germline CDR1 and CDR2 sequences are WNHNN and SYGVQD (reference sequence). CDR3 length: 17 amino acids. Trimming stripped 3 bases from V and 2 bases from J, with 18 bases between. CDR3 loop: CASSDDRLGRNTDTQYF. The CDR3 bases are TGCGCCAGCAGTGATGATAGATTGGGACGGAACACAGATACGCAGTATTTT.

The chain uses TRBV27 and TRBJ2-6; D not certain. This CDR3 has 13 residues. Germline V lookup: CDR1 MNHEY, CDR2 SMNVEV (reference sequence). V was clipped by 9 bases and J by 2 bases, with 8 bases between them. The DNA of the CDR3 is TGTGCCAGTAGTGTAGCTGGGGCCAACGTCCTGACTTTC. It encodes CASSVAGANVLTF.

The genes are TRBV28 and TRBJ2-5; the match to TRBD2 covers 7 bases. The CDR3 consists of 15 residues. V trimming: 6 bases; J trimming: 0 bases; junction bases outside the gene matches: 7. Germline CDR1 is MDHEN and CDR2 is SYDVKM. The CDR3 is CASRSLLADQETQYF. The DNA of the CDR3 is TGTGCCAGCAGATCGCTTCTAGCGGACCAAGAGACCCAGTACTTC.

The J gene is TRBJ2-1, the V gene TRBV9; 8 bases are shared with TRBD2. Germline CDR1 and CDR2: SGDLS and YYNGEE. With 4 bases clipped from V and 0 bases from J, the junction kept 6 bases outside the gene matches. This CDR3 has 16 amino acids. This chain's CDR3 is CASSKGSGISYNEQFF. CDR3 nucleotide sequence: TGTGCCAGCAGCAAAGGTAGCGGGATCTCCTACAATGAGCAGTTCTTC.

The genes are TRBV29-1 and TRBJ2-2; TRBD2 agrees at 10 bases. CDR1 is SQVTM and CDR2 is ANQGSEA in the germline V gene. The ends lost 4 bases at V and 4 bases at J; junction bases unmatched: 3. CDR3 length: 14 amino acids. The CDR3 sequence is CSVVGLAATGELFF. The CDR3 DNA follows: TGCAGCGTTGTTGGACTAGCGGCCACCGGGGAGCTGTTTTTT.

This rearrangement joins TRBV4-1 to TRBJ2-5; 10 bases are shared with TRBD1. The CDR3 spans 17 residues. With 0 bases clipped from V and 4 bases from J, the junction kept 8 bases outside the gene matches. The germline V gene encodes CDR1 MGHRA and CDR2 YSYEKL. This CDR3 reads CASSQEEGTGDVETQYF. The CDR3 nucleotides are TGCGCCAGCAGCCAAGAGGAAGGGACAGGGGACGTAGAGACCCAGTACTTC.

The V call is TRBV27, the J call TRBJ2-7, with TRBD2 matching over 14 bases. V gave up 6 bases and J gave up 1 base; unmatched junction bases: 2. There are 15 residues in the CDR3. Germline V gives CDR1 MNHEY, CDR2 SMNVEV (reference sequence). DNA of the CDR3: TGTGCCAGCAGCGGACTAGCGGGAGGTTCCTACGAGCAGTACTTC. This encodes CASSGLAGGSYEQYF.

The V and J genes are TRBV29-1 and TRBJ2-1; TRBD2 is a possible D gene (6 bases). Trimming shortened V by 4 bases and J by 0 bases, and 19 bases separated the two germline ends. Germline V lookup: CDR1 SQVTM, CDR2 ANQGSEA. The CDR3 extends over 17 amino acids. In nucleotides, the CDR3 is TGCAGCGTTGCCGGGACTTCAATTTCACTCTCCTACAATGAGCAGTTCTTC. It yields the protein CSVAGTSISLSYNEQFF.

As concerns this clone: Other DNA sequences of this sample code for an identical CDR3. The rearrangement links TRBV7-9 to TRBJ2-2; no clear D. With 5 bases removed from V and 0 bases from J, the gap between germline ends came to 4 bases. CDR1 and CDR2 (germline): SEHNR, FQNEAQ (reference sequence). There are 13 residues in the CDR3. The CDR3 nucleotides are TGTGCCAGCAGCCTCCCGAACACCGGGGAGCTGTTTTTT. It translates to CASSLPNTGELFF.

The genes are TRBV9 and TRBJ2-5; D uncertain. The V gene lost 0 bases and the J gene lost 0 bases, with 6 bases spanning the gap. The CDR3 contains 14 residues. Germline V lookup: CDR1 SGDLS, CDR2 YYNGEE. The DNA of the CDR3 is TGTGCCAGCAGCGTAGCCGGATACCAAGAGACCCAGTACTTC. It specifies CASSVAGYQETQYF. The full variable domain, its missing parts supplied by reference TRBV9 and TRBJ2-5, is DSGVTQTPKHLITATGQRVTLRCSPRSGDLSVYWYQQSLDQGLQFLIQYYNGEERAKGNILERFSAQQFPDLHSELNLSSLELGDSALYFCASSVAGYQETQYFGPGTRLLVL.

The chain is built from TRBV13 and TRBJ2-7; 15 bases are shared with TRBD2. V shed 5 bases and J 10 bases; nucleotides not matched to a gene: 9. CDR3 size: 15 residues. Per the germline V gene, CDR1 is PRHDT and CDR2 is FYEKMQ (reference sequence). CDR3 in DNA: TGTGCCAGCAGCCCACCCGGGACTAGCGGGAGGCATCAGTACTTC. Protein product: CASSPPGTSGRHQYF.

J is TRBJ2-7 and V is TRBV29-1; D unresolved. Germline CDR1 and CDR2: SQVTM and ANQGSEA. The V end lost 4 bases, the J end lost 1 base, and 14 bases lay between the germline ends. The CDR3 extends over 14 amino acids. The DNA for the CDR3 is TGCAGCGTTGTTTCCGATCAGACGTCCTACGAGCAGTACTTC. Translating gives CSVVSDQTSYEQYF.

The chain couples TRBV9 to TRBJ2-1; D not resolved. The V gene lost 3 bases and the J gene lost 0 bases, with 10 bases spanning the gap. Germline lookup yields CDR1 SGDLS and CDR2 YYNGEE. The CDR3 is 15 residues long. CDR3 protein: CASSGGPSSYNEQFF. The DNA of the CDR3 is TGTGCCAGCAGCGGGGGTCCATCCTCCTACAATGAGCAGTTCTTC. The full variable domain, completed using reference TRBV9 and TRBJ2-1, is DSGVTQTPKHLITATGQRVTLRCSPRSGDLSVYWYQQSLDQGLQFLIQYYNGEERAKGNILERFSAQQFPDLHSELNLSSLELGDSALYFCASSGGPSSYNEQFFGPGTRLTVL.

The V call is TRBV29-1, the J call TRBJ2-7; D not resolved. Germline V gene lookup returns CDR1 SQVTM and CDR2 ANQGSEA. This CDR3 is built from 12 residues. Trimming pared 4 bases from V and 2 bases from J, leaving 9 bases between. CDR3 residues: CSVVIRAYEQYF. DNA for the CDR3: TGCAGCGTTGTAATCCGGGCCTACGAGCAGTACTTC.

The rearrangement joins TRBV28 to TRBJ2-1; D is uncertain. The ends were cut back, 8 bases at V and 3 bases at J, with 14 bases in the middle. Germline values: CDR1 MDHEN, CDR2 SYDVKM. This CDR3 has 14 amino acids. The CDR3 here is CASLGSRFYNEQFF. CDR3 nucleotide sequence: TGTGCCAGCTTGGGAAGTCGTTTCTACAATGAGCAGTTCTTC. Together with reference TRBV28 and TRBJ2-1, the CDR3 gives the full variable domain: DVKVTQSSRYLVKRTGEKVFLECVQDMDHENMFWYRQDPGLGLRLIYFSYDVKMKEKGDIPEGYSVSREKKERFSLILESASTNQTSMYLCASLGSRFYNEQFFGPGTRLTVL.

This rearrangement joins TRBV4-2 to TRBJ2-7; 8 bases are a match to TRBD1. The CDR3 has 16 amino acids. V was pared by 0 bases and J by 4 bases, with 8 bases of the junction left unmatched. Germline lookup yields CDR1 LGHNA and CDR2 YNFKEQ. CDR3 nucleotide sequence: TGTGCCAGCAGCCAAGAGGTGGGACAGGCTTTGTACGAGCAGTACTTC. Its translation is CASSQEVGQALYEQYF.

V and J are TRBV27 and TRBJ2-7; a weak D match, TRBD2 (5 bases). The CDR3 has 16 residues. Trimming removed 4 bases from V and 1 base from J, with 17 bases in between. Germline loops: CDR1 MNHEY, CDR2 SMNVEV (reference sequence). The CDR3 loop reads CASSSRTGDRSYEQYF. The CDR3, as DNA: TGTGCCAGCAGTTCCCGGACTGGGGATAGGTCCTACGAGCAGTACTTC.